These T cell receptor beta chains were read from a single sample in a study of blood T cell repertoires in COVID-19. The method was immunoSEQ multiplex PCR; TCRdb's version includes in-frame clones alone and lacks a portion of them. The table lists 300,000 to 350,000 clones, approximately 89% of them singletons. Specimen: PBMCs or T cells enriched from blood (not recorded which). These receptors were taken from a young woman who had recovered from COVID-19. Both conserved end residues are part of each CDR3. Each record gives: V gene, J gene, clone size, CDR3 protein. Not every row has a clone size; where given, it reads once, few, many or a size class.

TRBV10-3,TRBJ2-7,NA,CAISDQNSYEQYF
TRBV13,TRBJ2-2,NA,CASSFGGRYTGELFF
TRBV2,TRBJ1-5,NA,CASSRQGASNQPQHF
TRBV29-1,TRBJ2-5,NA,CSIDRGKLDQTQYF
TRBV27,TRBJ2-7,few,CASSGVSSYEQYF
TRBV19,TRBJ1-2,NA,CASSMEQGPVYGYTF
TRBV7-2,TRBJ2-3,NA,CASSARLAGSMDTQYF
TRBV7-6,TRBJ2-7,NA,CASSQGTDSYEQYF
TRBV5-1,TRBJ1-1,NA,CASSPEQGATGKNTEAFF
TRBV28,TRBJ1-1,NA,CASSLQGAAEAFF
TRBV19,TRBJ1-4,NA,CASSTLTAGDEKLFF
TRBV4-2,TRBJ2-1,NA,CASRQRTGSEYNEQFF
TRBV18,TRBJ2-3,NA,CASSPPSGSITDTQYF
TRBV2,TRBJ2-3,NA,CASSETTLTTTDTQYF
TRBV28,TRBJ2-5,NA,CASSFSGRGQETQYF
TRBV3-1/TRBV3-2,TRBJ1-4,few,CASSRTEINEKLFF
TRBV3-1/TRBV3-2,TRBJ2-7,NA,CASSLSSSYEQYF
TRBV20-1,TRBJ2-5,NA,CSALRQETQYF
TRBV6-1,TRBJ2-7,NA,CASSETTSGLYEQYF
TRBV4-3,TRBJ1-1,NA,CASSPRTGFGEAFF
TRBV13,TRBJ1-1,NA,CASRSGGTEAFF
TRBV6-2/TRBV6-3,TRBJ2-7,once,CASSSLRLVGIDSYEQYF
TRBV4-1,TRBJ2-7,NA,CASSQAPGEITYEQYF
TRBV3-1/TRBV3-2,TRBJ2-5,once,CASSQVDRLLQETQYF
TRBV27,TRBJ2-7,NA,CASGQGALRNEQYF
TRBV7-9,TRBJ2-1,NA,CASSLGERETAGPFF